This TCR beta chain was obtained from a study of T cell responses to AZD1222 COVID-19 vaccine. Some clones are missing from TCRdb's copy, which holds only in-frame ones; the method was immunoSEQ multiplex PCR. The sample includes tens of thousands of clones, roughly 89% of them seen just once. Germline CDR1 and CDR2: SEHNR and FQNEAQ (reference sequence). Trimming left V 1 base short and J 1 base short, with 7 bases between. There are 14 residues in the CDR3. The genes are TRBV7-9 and TRBJ1-1, with a tentative D call TRBD1 (5 bases). Sample: peripheral blood, taken 28 days after the second AZD1222 dose. This receptor was obtained from an adult who received the AZD1222 COVID-19 vaccine. CDR3 protein: CASSLGQGNTEAFF. The CDR3 nucleotides are TGTGCCAGCAGCTTAGGTCAGGGGAACACTGAAGCTTTCTTT. Drawing the rest from reference TRBV7-9 and TRBJ1-1, the complete variable domain is DTGVSQNPRHKITKRGQNVTFRCDPISEHNRLYWYRQTLGQGPEFLTYFQNEAQLEKSRLLSDRFSAERPKGSFSTLEIQRTEQGDSAMYLCASSLGQGNTEAFFGQGTRLTVV.